This T cell receptor (beta chain) was identified during a study of blood T cell repertoires in COVID-19. Turning to the study itself: Specimens from acute and convalescent COVID-19 originated in the United States, Italy and Spain. PBMCs, B-cell-depleted T cells, or T cells provided the cDNA or gDNA that made up the material.

Some clones are missing from TCRdb's copy, which holds only in-frame ones; the method was immunoSEQ multiplex PCR. The sample lists around 240,000 clones; 86% were seen once. Germline V gives CDR1 SGHDN, CDR2 FVKESK. This CDR3 has 18 amino acids. The V and J ends lost 4 bases and 4 bases, in that order; junction bases with no gene match: 17. This sequence originates from a woman aged 25 to 39 who had recovered from COVID-19. This chain uses TRBV14 with TRBJ1-2; 8 positions agree with TRBD1. Sequenced material: peripheral blood. This chain's CDR3 is CASSPQGAGSLGVYGYTF. CDR3 bases: TGTGCCAGCAGCCCCCAGGGGGCCGGCTCCCTGGGGGTCTATGGCTACACCTTC.